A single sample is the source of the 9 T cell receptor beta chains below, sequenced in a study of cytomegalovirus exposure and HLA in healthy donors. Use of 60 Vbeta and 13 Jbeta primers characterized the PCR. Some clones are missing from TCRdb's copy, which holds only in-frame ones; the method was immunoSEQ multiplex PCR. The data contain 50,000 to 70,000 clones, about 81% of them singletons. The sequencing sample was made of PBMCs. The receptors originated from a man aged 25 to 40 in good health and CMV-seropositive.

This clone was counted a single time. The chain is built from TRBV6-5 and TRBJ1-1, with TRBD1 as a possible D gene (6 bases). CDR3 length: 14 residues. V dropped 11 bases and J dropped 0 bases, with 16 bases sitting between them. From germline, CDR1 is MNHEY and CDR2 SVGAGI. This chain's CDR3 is CAGDEGGMNTEAFF. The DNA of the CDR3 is TGTGCCGGAGACGAGGGGGGGATGAACACTGAAGCTTTCTTT.

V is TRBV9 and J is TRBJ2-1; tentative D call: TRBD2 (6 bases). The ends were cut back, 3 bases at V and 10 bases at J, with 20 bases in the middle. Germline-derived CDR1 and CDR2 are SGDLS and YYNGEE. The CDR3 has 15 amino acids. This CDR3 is CASSAAGQPRGEQFF. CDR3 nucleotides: TGTGCCAGCAGCGCGGCGGGGCAGCCCCGGGGAGAGCAGTTCTTC.

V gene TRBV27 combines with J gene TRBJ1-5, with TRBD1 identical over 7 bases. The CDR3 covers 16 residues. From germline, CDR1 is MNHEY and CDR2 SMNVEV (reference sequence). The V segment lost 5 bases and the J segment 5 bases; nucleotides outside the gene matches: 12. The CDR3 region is CASSPWGTANYQPQHF. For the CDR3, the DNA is TGTGCCAGCAGTCCCTGGGGGACAGCAAACTATCAGCCCCAGCATTTT.

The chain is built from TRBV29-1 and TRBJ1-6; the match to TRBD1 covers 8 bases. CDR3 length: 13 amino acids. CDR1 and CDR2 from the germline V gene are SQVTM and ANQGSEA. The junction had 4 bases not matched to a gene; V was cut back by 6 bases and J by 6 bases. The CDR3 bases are TGCAGCGTCCAGGGGGCCCTTAATTCACCCCTCCACTTT. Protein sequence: CSVQGALNSPLHF.

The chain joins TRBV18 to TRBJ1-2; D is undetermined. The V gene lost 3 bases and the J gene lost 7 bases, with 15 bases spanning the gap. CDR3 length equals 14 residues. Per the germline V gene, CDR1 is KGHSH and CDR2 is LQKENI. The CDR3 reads CASSPTGDTSGYTF. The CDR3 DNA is TGTGCCAGCTCACCGACGGGAGACACTAGTGGCTACACCTTC. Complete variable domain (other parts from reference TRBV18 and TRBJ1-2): NAGVMQNPRHLVRRRGQEARLRCSPMKGHSHVYWYRQLPEEGLKFMVYLQKENIIDESGMPKERFSAEFPKEGPSILRIQQVVRGDSAAYFCASSPTGDTSGYTFGSGTRLTVV.

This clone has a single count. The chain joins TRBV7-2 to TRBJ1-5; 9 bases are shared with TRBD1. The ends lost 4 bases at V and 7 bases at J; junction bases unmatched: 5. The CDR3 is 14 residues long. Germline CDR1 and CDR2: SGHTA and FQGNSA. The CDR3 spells CASSSGQGHQPQHF. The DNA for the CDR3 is TGTGCCAGCAGCTCGGGACAGGGTCACCAGCCCCAGCATTTT.

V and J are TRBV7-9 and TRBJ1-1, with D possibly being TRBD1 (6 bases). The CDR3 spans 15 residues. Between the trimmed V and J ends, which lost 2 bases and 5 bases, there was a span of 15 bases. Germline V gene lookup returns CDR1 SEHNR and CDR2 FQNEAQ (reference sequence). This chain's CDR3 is CASSLYRDTLTEAFF. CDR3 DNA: TGTGCCAGCAGCTTATATAGGGACACTTTAACTGAAGCTTTCTTT.

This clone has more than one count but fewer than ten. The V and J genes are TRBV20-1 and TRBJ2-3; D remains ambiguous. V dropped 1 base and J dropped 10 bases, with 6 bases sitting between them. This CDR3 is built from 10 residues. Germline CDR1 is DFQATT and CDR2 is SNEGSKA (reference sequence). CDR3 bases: TGCAGTGCTAGAGCGGTCGCGCAGTATTTT. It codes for CSARAVAQYF.

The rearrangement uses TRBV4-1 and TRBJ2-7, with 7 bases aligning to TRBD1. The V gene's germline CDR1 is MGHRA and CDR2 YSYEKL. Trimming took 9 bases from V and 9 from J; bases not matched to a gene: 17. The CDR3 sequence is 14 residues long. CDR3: CASSNRDRGGGQYF. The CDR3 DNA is TGCGCCAGTTCGAACCGGGACAGAGGTGGCGGGCAGTACTTC.